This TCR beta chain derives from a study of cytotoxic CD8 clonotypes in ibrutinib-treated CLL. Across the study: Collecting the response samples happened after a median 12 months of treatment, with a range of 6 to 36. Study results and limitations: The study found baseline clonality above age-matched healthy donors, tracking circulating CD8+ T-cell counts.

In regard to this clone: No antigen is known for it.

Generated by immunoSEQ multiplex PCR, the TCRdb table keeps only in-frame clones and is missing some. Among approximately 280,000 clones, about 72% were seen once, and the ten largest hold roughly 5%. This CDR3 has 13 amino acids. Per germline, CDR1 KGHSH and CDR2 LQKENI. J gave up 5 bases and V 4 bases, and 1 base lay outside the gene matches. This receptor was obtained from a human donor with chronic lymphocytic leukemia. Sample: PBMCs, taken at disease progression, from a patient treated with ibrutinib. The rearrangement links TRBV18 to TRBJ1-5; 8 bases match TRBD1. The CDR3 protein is CASSLQGDQPQHF. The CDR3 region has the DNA TGTGCCAGCTCACTACAGGGGGATCAGCCCCAGCATTTT.